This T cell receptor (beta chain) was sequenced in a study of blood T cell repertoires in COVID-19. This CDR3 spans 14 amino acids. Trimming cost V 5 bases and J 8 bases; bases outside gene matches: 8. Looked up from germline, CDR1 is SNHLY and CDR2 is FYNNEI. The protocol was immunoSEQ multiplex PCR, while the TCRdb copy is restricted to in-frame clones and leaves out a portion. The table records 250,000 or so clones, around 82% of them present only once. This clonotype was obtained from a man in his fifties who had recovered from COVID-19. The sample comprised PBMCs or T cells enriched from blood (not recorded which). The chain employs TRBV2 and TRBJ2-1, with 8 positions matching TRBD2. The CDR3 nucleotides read TGTGCCAGCAGTAGGTTAGCGGGGCTAGATGAGCAGTTCTTC. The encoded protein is CASSRLAGLDEQFF.